This T cell receptor (beta chain) derives from a study of blood T cells in healthy people across ages. General study points: Any conclusive comparison of naive versus antigen-experienced cells was prevented by using unsorted PBMCs.

This clonotype occurred a few times. Antigen unknown. Germline CDR1 SGHVS, CDR2 FQNEAQ. The V and J ends lost 1 base and 7 bases, in that order; junction bases with no gene match: 6. CDR3 size: 15 residues. Each individual donor underwent a draw of roughly 10 milliliters of peripheral blood. A second PCR of about 7 to 11 cycles used a sample-barcoded 5' primer and a J-beta primer mix. TCRdb ran MiXCR on the 5' RACE reads and lists one entry per CDR3 protein. The sample has 850,000 to 1,000,000 distinct CDR3 sequences; 45% to 60% are singletons. The clonotype originates from an older woman in good health. Input material: blood. This chain connects TRBV7-8 to TRBJ2-1; 8 bases line up with TRBD2. The CDR3 nucleotides read TGTGCCAGCAGCTTAGACGGGAGGGCCAATAATGAGCAGTTCTTC. Translating gives CASSLDGRANNEQFF. Full variable domain (remainder filled in from reference TRBV7-8 and TRBJ2-1): GAGVSQSPRYKVAKRGQDVALRCDPISGHVSLFWYQQALGQGPEFLTYFQNEAQLDKSGLPSDRFFAERPEGSVSTLKIQRTQQEDSAVYLCASSLDGRANNEQFFGPGTRLTVL.